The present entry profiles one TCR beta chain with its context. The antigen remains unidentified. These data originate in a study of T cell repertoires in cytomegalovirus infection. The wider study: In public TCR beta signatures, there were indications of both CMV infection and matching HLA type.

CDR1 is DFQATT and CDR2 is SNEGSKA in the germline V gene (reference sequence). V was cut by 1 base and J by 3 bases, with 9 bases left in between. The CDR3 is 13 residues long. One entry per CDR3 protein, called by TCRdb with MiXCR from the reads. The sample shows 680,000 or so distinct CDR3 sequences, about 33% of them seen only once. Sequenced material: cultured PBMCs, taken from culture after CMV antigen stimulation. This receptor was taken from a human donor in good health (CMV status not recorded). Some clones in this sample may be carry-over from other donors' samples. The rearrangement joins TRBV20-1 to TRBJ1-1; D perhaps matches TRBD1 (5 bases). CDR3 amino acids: CSARGRGDTEAFF. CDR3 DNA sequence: TGCAGTGCTAGAGGGAGAGGGGACACTGAAGCTTTCTTT.